This T cell receptor (beta chain) was profiled in a study of T-cell reconstitution after alpha-beta-depleted transplantation in children. This clonotype was counted only a few times. The target antigen is unknown. A read error is likely, as this CDR3 ends without the conserved phenylalanine or tryptophan. Germline CDR1 is SNHLY and CDR2 is FYNNEI. V gave up 3 bases and J gave up 5 bases, with 8 bases separating them. This CDR3 comprises 14 residues. General study findings and limits: Several hundred expanded graft clones reportedly were the source of alpha-beta T cells about two months after transplant. It was surviving recipient T cells and thymic progenitors that gave some patients high TCRbeta diversity at day 60.

Unique molecular identifiers were incorporated when the TCRbeta library was constructed. TCRdb reprocessed the PCR reads with MiXCR, giving one entry per CDR3 protein. Of some 550,000 distinct CDR3 sequences in the sample, 20% to 25% were seen once. Sequenced here: PBMCs, mostly from graft donor cells, sampled 360 days after TCRalphabeta/CD19-depleted stem cell transplant. This sequence was found in a boy under two years old who had a stem cell transplant for acute myeloid leukemia, so the T cells may come from the graft donor. V gene TRBV2 combines with J gene TRBJ1-6, with D possibly being TRBD1 (5 bases). This CDR3 is CASSEETDNSPLHL. The CDR3 coding sequence is TGTGCCAGCAGTGAGGAGACAGATAATTCACCCCTCCACCTT.